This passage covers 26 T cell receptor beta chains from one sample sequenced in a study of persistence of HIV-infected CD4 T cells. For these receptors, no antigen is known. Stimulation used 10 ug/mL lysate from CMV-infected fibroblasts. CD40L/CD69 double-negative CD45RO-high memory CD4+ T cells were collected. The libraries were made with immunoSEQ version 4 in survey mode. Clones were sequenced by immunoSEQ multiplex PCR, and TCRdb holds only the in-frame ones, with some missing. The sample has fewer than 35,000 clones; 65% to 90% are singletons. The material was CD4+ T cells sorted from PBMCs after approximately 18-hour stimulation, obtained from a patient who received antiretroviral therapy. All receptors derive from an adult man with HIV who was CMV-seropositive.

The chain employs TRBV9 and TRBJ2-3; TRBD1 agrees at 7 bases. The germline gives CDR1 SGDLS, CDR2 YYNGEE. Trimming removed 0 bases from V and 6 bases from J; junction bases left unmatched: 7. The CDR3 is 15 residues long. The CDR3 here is CASSVGGGSFDTQYF. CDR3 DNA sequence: TGTGCCAGCAGCGTAGGAGGGGGCAGTTTTGATACGCAGTATTTT.

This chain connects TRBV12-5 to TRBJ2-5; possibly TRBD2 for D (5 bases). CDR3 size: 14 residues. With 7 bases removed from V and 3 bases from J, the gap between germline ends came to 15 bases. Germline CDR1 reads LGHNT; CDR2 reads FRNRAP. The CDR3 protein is CASAYRGREETQYF. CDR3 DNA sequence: TGTGCTAGTGCCTACCGGGGTCGGGAAGAGACCCAGTACTTC.

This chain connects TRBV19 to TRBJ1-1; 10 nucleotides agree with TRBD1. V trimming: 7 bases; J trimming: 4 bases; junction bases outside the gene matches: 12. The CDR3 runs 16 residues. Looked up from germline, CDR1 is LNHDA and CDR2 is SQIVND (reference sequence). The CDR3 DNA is TGTGCCAGTAAACCCTCCTGGGGACAGGGGACCACTGAAGCTTTCTTT. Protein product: CASKPSWGQGTTEAFF.

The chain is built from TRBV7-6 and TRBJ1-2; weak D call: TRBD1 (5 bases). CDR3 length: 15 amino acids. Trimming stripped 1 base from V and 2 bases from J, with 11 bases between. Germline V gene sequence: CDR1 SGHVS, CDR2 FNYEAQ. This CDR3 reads CASSLDGANNYGYTF. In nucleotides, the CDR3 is TGTGCCAGCAGCTTAGACGGGGCAAACAACTATGGCTACACCTTC.

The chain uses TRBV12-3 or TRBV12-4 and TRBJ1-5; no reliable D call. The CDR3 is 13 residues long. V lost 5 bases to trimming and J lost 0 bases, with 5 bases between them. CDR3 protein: CASSPDSNQPQHF. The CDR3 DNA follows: TGTGCCAGCAGTCCGGATAGCAATCAGCCCCAGCATTTT.

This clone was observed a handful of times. The CDR3 spells CASSLPNQPQHF. In DNA, the CDR3 is TGTGCCAGCAGCCTTCCTAATCAGCCCCAGCATTTT. The chain combines TRBV4-2 with TRBJ1-5; the D is unclear. The V and J ends lost 4 bases and 4 bases respectively, with 5 bases between them. The germline gives CDR1 LGHNA, CDR2 YNFKEQ. CDR3 length equals 12 residues.

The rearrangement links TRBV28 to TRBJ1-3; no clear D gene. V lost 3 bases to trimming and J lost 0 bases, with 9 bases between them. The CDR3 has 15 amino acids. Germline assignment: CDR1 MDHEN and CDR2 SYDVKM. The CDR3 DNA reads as TGTGCCAGCAGTTTCCGTACGAGCTCTGGAAACACCATATATTTT. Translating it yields CASSFRTSSGNTIYF.

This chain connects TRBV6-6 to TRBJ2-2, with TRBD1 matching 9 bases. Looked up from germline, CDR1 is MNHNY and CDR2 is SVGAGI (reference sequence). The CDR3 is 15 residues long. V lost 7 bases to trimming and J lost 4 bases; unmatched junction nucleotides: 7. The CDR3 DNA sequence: TGTGCCAGCACTCGACAGGGGGGTCGCACCGGGGAGCTGTTTTTT. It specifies CASTRQGGRTGELFF.

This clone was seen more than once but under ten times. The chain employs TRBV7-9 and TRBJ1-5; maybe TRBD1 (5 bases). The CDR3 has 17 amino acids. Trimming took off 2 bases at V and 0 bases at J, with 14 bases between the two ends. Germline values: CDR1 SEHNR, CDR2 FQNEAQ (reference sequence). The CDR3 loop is CASSLSGGTLSNQPQHF. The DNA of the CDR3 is TGTGCCAGCAGCTTAAGCGGAGGGACCCTTAGCAATCAGCCCCAGCATTTT. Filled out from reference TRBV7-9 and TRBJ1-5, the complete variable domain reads DTGVSQNPRHKITKRGQNVTFRCDPISEHNRLYWYRQTLGQGPEFLTYFQNEAQLEKSRLLSDRFSAERPKGSFSTLEIQRTEQGDSAMYLCASSLSGGTLSNQPQHFGDGTRLSIL.

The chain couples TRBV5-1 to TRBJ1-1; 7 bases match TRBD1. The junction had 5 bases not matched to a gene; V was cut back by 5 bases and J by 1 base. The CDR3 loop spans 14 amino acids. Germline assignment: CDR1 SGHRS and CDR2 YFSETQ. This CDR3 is CASRGGSANTEAFF. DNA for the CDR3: TGCGCCAGCAGAGGGGGCTCAGCGAACACTGAAGCTTTCTTT.

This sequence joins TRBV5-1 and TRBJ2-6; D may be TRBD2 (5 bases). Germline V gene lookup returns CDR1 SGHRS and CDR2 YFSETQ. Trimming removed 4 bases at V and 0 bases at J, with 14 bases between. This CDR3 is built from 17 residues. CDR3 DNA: TGCGCCAGCAGCCCTAGGGTAGGAGGCTCTGGGGCCAACGTCCTGACTTTC. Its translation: CASSPRVGGSGANVLTF.

The CDR3 region is CASSAGTGIHEQYF. CDR3 DNA: TGTGCCAGTAGCGCGGGGACAGGGATCCACGAGCAGTACTTC. The V gene is TRBV19, the J gene TRBJ2-7, with TRBD1 matching 9 bases. The CDR3 is 14 residues long. With 6 bases clipped from V and 5 bases from J, the junction kept 8 bases outside the gene matches. Germline V CDR1 and CDR2: LNHDA, SQIVND (reference sequence).

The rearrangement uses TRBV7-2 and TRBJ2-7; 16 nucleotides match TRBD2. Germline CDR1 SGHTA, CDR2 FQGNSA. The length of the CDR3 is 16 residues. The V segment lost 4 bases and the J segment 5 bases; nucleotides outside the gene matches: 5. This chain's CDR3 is CASSSGLAGGLNEQYF. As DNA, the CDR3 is TGTGCCAGCAGCTCGGGACTAGCGGGGGGGCTCAACGAGCAGTACTTC.

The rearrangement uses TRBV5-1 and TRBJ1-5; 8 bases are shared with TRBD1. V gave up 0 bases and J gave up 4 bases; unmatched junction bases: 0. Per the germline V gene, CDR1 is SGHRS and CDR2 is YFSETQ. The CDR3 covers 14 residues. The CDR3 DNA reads TGCGCCAGCAGCTTGGGGACAGGGAATCAGCCCCAGCATTTT. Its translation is CASSLGTGNQPQHF.

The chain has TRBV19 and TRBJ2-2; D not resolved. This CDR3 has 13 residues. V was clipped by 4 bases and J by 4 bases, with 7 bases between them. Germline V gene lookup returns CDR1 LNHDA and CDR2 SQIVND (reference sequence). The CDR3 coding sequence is TGTGCCAGTAGTAGTCCTTCCACCGGGGAGCTGTTTTTT. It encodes CASSSPSTGELFF.

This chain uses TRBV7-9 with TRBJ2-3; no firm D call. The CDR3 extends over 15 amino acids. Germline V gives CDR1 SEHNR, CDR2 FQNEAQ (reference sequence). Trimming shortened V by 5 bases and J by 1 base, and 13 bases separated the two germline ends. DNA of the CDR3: TGTGCCAGCAGCCTCGTATTAGGTCGCACAGATACGCAGTATTTT. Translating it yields CASSLVLGRTDTQYF.

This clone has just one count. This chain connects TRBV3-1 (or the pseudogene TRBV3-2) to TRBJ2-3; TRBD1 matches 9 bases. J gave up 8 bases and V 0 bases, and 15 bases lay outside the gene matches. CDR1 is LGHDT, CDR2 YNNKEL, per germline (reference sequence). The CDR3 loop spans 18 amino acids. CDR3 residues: CASSQDYMRDRVERTQYF. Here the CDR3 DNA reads TGTGCCAGCAGCCAAGACTATATGCGGGACAGGGTGGAACGTACGCAGTATTTT.

The CDR3 protein is CSVEPRSSSYEQYF. CDR3 sequence (DNA): TGCAGCGTTGAACCTCGATCTTCCTCCTACGAGCAGTACTTC. V usage is TRBV29-1 and J usage is TRBJ2-7, with unresolved D. Germline values: CDR1 SQVTM, CDR2 ANQGSEA. The CDR3 length is 14 residues. V dropped 2 bases and J dropped 0 bases, with 11 bases sitting between them.

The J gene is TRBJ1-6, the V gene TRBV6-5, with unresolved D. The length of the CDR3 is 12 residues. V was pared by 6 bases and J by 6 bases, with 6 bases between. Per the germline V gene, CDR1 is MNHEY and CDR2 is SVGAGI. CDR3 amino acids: CASRAGNSPLHF. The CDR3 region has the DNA TGTGCCAGCAGGGCTGGTAATTCACCCCTCCACTTT.

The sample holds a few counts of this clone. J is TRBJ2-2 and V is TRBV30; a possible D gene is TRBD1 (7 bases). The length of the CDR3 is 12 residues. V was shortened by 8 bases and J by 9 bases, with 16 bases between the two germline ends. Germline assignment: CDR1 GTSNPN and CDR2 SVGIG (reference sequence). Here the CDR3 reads CAQEGATRELFF. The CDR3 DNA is TGTGCCCAGGAGGGGGCCACTAGGGAGCTGTTTTTT.

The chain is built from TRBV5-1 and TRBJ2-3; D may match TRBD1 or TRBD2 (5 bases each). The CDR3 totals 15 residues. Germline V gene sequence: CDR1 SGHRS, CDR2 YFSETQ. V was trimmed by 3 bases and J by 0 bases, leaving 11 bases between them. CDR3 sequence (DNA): TGCGCCAGCAGCTCCCGATGGGGGAGCACAGATACGCAGTATTTT. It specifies CASSSRWGSTDTQYF.

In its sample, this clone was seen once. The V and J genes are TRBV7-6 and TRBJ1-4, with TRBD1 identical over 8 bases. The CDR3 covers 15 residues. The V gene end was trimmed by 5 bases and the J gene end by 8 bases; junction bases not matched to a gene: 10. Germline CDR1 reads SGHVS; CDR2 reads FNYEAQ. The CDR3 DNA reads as TGTGCCAGCAGCAGCCGGACAGGGTTCGGGGAAAAACTGTTTTTT. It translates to CASSSRTGFGEKLFF.

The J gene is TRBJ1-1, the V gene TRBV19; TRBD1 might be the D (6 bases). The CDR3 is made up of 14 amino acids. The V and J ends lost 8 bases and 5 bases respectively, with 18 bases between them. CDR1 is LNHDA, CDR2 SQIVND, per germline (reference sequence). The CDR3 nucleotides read TGTGCCAGTCACCCACAGGGTTTGTTAACTGAAGCTTTCTTT. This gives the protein CASHPQGLLTEAFF.

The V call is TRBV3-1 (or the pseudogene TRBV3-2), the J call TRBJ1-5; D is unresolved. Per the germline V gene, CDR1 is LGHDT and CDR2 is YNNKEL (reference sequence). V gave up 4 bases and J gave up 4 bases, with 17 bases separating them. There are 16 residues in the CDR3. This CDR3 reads CASSPAGGGGNQPQHF. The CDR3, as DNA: TGTGCCAGCAGCCCAGCTGGTGGAGGAGGGAATCAGCCCCAGCATTTT.

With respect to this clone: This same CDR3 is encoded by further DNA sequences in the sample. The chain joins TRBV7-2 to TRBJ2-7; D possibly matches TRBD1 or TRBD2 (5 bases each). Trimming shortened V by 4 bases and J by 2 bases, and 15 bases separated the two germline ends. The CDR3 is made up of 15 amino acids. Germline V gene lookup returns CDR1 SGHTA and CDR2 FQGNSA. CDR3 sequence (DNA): TGTGCCAGCAGCTCATCCGGGACGGAGACCTACGAGCAGTACTTC. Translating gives CASSSSGTETYEQYF.

The CDR3 is CASREEKGVREKLFF. The CDR3 nucleotides are TGTGCCAGCAGGGAGGAGAAAGGGGTGAGAGAAAAACTGTTTTTT. This sequence joins TRBV28 and TRBJ1-4; a possible D gene is TRBD1 (5 bases). Looked up from germline, CDR1 is MDHEN and CDR2 is SYDVKM. V dropped 6 bases and J dropped 8 bases, with 19 bases sitting between them. The CDR3 loop spans 15 amino acids. The full variable domain, completed using reference TRBV28 and TRBJ1-4, is DVKVTQSSRYLVKRTGEKVFLECVQDMDHENMFWYRQDPGLGLRLIYFSYDVKMKEKGDIPEGYSVSREKKERFSLILESASTNQTSMYLCASREEKGVREKLFFGSGTQLSVL.